The 20 T cell receptor beta chains below come from one sample, sequenced in a study of T-cell memory formation after mild COVID-19. TCRdb passed the 5' RACE reads through MiXCR, listing each CDR3 protein once. Of about 320,000 distinct CDR3 sequences listed, 13% to 15% were seen once; the top ten hold over 20%. Source material: PBMCs or a T cell subset sorted from them (not recorded which). The receptor source for this set is a man between 18 and 35 years old who had mild COVID-19 (a few samples of this study predate the infection). Cell type and time point are not known.

This clonotype was observed a few times. V usage is TRBV4-1 and J usage is TRBJ1-2; D is undetermined. Between the trimmed V and J ends, which lost 0 bases and 4 bases, there was a span of 18 bases. The CDR3 extends over 17 amino acids. Germline V CDR1 and CDR2: MGHRA, YSYEKL. CDR3 residues: CASSQDALGIPFYGYTF. CDR3 nucleotide sequence: TGCGCCAGCAGCCAAGACGCTTTGGGCATACCGTTCTATGGCTACACCTTC.

V usage is TRBV6-8 and J usage is TRBJ1-6; 7 bases map to TRBD1. Trimming cost V 8 bases and J 4 bases; bases outside gene matches: 11. Looked up from germline, CDR1 is MNHGY and CDR2 is SAAAGT. The CDR3 is 16 amino acids. CDR3 nucleotides: TGTGCCAGCCGTGACCGGGACAGCCATTATAATTCACCCCTCCACTTT. This gives the protein CASRDRDSHYNSPLHF.

In this sample, this clonotype turned up a few times. This sequence joins TRBV18 and TRBJ2-1; a weak D match, TRBD2 (6 bases). V lost 3 bases and J lost 6, with 15 bases in between. In germline, CDR1 is KGHSH, CDR2 LQKENI. This CDR3 has 15 amino acids. The CDR3: CASSPGLVLGNEQFF. In DNA, the CDR3 is TGTGCCAGCTCACCGGGACTGGTTCTCGGCAATGAGCAGTTCTTC. Drawing the rest from reference TRBV18 and TRBJ2-1, the complete variable domain is NAGVMQNPRHLVRRRGQEARLRCSPMKGHSHVYWYRQLPEEGLKFMVYLQKENIIDESGMPKERFSAEFPKEGPSILRIQQVVRGDSAAYFCASSPGLVLGNEQFFGPGTRLTVL.

The V call is TRBV9, the J call TRBJ2-1; the D call may be TRBD1 or TRBD2 (6 bases each). The germline V gene encodes CDR1 SGDLS and CDR2 YYNGEE. This CDR3 has 13 amino acids. V dropped 3 bases and J dropped 5 bases, with 9 bases sitting between them. CDR3 sequence reads: CASSGRGNNEQFF. The DNA of the CDR3 is TGTGCCAGCAGCGGGAGGGGGAACAATGAGCAGTTCTTC.

This clonotype appeared a few times. J is TRBJ2-7 and V is TRBV12-3 or TRBV12-4; no definite D call. V lost 1 base to trimming and J lost 5 bases, with 12 bases between them. The CDR3 length is 14 residues. This CDR3 reads CASSLGAIRDEQYV. CDR3 bases: TGTGCCAGCAGTTTAGGGGCGATTAGGGACGAGCAGTACGTC.

In this sample, this clonotype turned up a few times. The junction shows a germline mismatch at one end, possibly a read error. The rearrangement uses TRBV7-9 and TRBJ2-1; the D call may be TRBD1 or TRBD2 (7 bases each). Germline-derived CDR1 and CDR2 are SEHNR and FQNEAQ (reference sequence). CDR3 length: 12 amino acids. The CDR3 nucleotides read TGCCGTCAGGGGGAGGGGGACAATGAGCAGTTCTTC. Its protein product is CRQGEGDNEQFF.

The chain couples TRBV7-2 to TRBJ1-6, with 9 bases that match TRBD1. Trimming took 6 bases from V and 10 from J; bases not matched to a gene: 10. This CDR3 has 15 residues. In germline, CDR1 is SGHTA, CDR2 FQGNSA. The CDR3 loop reads CASRRMGQGSSPLHF. The CDR3 coding sequence is TGTGCCAGCAGGCGGATGGGACAGGGAAGCTCACCCCTCCACTTT.

This clonotype was recorded a few times. The J gene is TRBJ2-5, the V gene TRBV20-1; D possibly uses TRBD1 or TRBD2 (6 bases each). Trimming shortened V by 2 bases and J by 13 bases, and 14 bases separated the two germline ends. The V gene's germline CDR1 is DFQATT and CDR2 SNEGSKA (reference sequence). CDR3 length: 11 residues. Written as DNA, the CDR3 is TGCAGTGCTAGATTGGGGGGCCGGATGTACTTC. Its translation is CSARLGGRMYF.

The V and J genes are TRBV6-6 and TRBJ2-7, with TRBD2 as a possible D gene (5 bases). Trimming shortened V by 2 bases and J by 4 bases, and 15 bases separated the two germline ends. The germline gives CDR1 MNHNY, CDR2 SVGAGI (reference sequence). The CDR3 is 15 residues long. In nucleotides, the CDR3 is TGTGCCAGCAGTTACGGGCCAAACGGAGGTTACGAGCAGTACGTC. Translation gives CASSYGPNGGYEQYV.

V is TRBV4-2 and J is TRBJ1-1; 8 nucleotides match TRBD1. There are 15 residues in the CDR3. Germline trimming cut 3 bases from V and 2 bases from J; bases unmatched to any gene: 5. In germline, CDR1 is LGHNA, CDR2 YNFKEQ. For the CDR3, the DNA is TGTGCCAGCAGCCAGCCGGGACAGGCAAACACTGAAGCTTTCTTT. As protein: CASSQPGQANTEAFF.

This clonotype was seen more than once but under ten times. The chain combines TRBV7-6 with TRBJ2-3; the D call may be TRBD1 or TRBD2 (6 bases each). Germline values: CDR1 SGHVS, CDR2 FNYEAQ. The CDR3 runs to 16 residues. V was pared by 2 bases and J by 6 bases, with 18 bases between. In nucleotides, the CDR3 is TGTGCCAGCAGCTTACCACGGGGGCCCCGATGGGATACGCAGTATTTT. Translated, it gives CASSLPRGPRWDTQYF.

The V gene is TRBV3-1, the J gene TRBJ2-3, with D possibly matching TRBD2 (5 bases). This CDR3 is 16 amino acids long. Germline CDR1 is LGHDT and CDR2 is YNNKEL (reference sequence). Trimming left V 1 base short and J 0 bases short, with 11 bases between. The CDR3 DNA sequence: TGTGCCAGCAGCCAAGTTGCGGGTACTAGCACAGATACGCAGTATTTT. Encoded protein: CASSQVAGTSTDTQYF.

This clonotype was counted at least ten times. The rearrangement joins TRBV5-6 to TRBJ1-5; D is ambiguous. Germline values: CDR1 SGHDT, CDR2 YYEEEE. V gave up 3 bases and J gave up 7 bases, with 8 bases separating them. The CDR3 totals 12 residues. The CDR3 DNA follows: TGTGCCAGCAGCTCGGACGCACAGCCCCAGCATTTT. As protein: CASSSDAQPQHF.

V is TRBV2 and J is TRBJ1-1; D gene uncertain. The CDR3 runs to 13 residues. CDR1 and CDR2 from the germline V gene are SNHLY and FYNNEI. Trimming removed 6 bases at V and 0 bases at J, with 8 bases between. CDR3 coding DNA: TGTGCCAGCAGGCCCGAAATGAACACTGAAGCTTTCTTT. It is translated as CASRPEMNTEAFF.

The chain has TRBV27 and TRBJ2-1; 11 bases are shared with TRBD2. The CDR3 runs 14 residues. Looked up from germline, CDR1 is MNHEY and CDR2 is SMNVEV (reference sequence). J gave up 3 bases and V 6 bases, and 1 base lay outside the gene matches. The CDR3 loop reads CASRGTSGYNEQFF. The CDR3 DNA is TGTGCCAGCAGGGGGACTAGCGGCTACAATGAGCAGTTCTTC.

The rearrangement links TRBV28 to TRBJ2-3; possibly TRBD1 or TRBD2 for D (5 bases each). The V end lost 8 bases, the J end lost 0 bases, and 6 bases lay between the germline ends. The CDR3 sequence is 12 residues long. Germline V gene sequence: CDR1 MDHEN, CDR2 SYDVKM. The DNA for the CDR3 is TGTGCCAGCTGGGGGAGCACAGATACGCAGTATTTT. Amino acid sequence: CASWGSTDTQYF.

The table lists this clonotype with a few counts. The chain couples TRBV12-3 or TRBV12-4 to TRBJ2-3; D call uncertain. The CDR3 runs to 17 residues. V was trimmed by 3 bases and J by 2 bases, leaving 18 bases between them. The CDR3 protein is CASSFGTHFSNTDTQYF. The CDR3 region has the DNA TGTGCCAGCAGTTTCGGTACTCACTTTTCAAACACAGATACGCAGTATTTT.

This clonotype was picked up a small number of times. J is TRBJ2-7 and V is TRBV19; no reliable D call. This CDR3 contains 13 residues. The germline CDR1 and CDR2 sequences are LNHDA and SQIVND (reference sequence). The V end lost 2 bases, the J end lost 3 bases, and 8 bases lay between the germline ends. The CDR3 sequence is CASSIFEDYEQYF. The CDR3 nucleotides read TGTGCCAGTAGTATATTCGAGGACTACGAGCAGTACTTC.

The rearrangement uses TRBV7-6 and TRBJ2-3; D gene unclear. This CDR3 has 14 residues. Deletions cut 0 bases from V and 5 bases from J, with 9 bases between. CDR1 and CDR2 from the germline V gene are SGHVS and FNYEAQ. Here the CDR3 reads CASSLAGTQDTQYF. The CDR3 DNA reads TGTGCCAGCAGCTTAGCTGGCACCCAAGATACGCAGTATTTT.

The CDR3 nucleotides read TGTGCCAGCAGTTGGACAGGGGGGGGAAAACTGTTTTTT. Encoded protein: CASSWTGGGKLFF. This chain joins TRBV5-4 and TRBJ1-4; TRBD1 agrees at 10 bases. Germline CDR1 is SGHNT and CDR2 is YYREEE (reference sequence). CDR3 length equals 13 residues. Trimming removed 5 bases from V and 10 bases from J; junction bases left unmatched: 5.